This T cell receptor (beta chain) emerged from a study of control samples from healthy donors and cancer patients. The CDR3 has 17 residues. Trimming at V came to 4 bases and at J to 4 bases, leaving 10 bases not matched to a gene. Germline CDR1 reads WNHNN; CDR2 reads SYGVQD (reference sequence). Sequencing was performed with immunoSEQ multiplex PCR; in TCRdb, only in-frame clones are kept and a portion is missing. The sample includes some 210,000 clones, 91% of them seen just once. The chain uses TRBV10-1 and TRBJ2-2, with 9 bases aligning to TRBD1. This TCR derives from a man younger than 45 in good health. Sequenced material: blood. Here the CDR3 DNA reads TGCGCCAGCAGTGCCCGACAGGGGGGCCCCCCCACCGGGGAGCTGTTTTTT. Its translation is CASSARQGGPPTGELFF.